Included here is one T cell receptor (beta chain) sequence, with context. The data derive from a study of control samples from healthy donors and cancer patients. Germline CDR1 reads MGHRA; CDR2 reads YSYEKL. Trimming left V 0 bases short and J 5 bases short, with 20 bases between. CDR3 length equals 18 residues. The table came from immunoSEQ multiplex PCR; TCRdb's copy has only in-frame clones and leaves some out. The data contain some 28,000 clones, around three quarters of them singletons. The chain uses TRBV4-1 and TRBJ2-1, with D hard to call. The sequence came from a man between 60 and 70 years old with head and neck cancer. The sample taken for sequencing was PBMCs. The CDR3 protein is CASSQDRARGPVNNEQFF. CDR3 bases: TGCGCCAGCAGCCAAGATCGGGCCCGTGGACCCGTAAACAATGAGCAGTTCTTC.